This TCR beta chain derives from a study of blood T cell repertoires in COVID-19. The CDR3 has 13 amino acids. The V end was cut by 5 bases, the J end by 3 bases, with 10 bases between. Germline V lookup: CDR1 LNHDA, CDR2 SQIVND (reference sequence). In Seattle, patients joined the study during active infection and were tracked longitudinally. The method was immunoSEQ multiplex PCR; TCRdb's version includes in-frame clones alone and lacks a portion of them. The sample lists 270,000 or so clones, about nine tenths occurring once. This sequence joins TRBV19 and TRBJ1-1; a weak D match, TRBD1 (5 bases). The sequence was obtained from a woman in her 30s with COVID-19, enrolled during active disease. Sequencing input: peripheral blood. The CDR3 DNA follows: TGTGCCAGTAGTTCCTCGGGGGACACTGAAGCTTTCTTT. This codes for CASSSSGDTEAFF.